The 29 T cell receptor beta chains below were found in one sample sequenced in a study of T cell responses to AZD1222 COVID-19 vaccine. Measured with immunoSEQ multiplex PCR; TCRdb has only the in-frame clones, and not every one. Altogether some 150,000 clones are present, roughly four fifths being singletons, with the ten largest covering over 4%. The sequenced sample was peripheral blood, obtained on day 0 of MenACWY control vaccination. The receptors derive from an adult in good health.

The chain couples TRBV27 to TRBJ1-2; no definite D call. The CDR3 has 15 amino acids. The V gene lost 5 bases and the J gene lost 7 bases, with 20 bases spanning the gap. CDR1 and CDR2 (germline): MNHEY, SMNVEV (reference sequence). The CDR3, as DNA: TGTGCCAGCAGTCCGGGTCTCCGCCGGAGCAGTGGCTACACCTTC. Translated, it gives CASSPGLRRSSGYTF.

The V gene is TRBV9, the J gene TRBJ2-1; D tentatively reads TRBD1 or TRBD2 (6 bases each). The ends were cut back, 4 bases at V and 4 bases at J, with 18 bases in the middle. Germline CDR1 and CDR2: SGDLS and YYNGEE. CDR3 length: 16 residues. The CDR3, as DNA: TGTGCCAGCAGCCATACCTTAGGGGGGATATACAATGAGCAGTTCTTC. Translated, it gives CASSHTLGGIYNEQFF.

The chain joins TRBV14 to TRBJ1-1; D call uncertain. The CDR3 totals 14 residues. Germline-derived CDR1 and CDR2 are SGHDN and FVKESK. V shed 6 bases and J shed 4 bases, with 15 bases lying between them. CDR3 sequence reads: CASSRIGRGTEAFF. DNA of the CDR3: TGTGCCAGCAGTCGTATAGGGCGGGGCACTGAAGCTTTCTTT.

The V call is TRBV6-5, the J call TRBJ2-2; 14 bases line up with TRBD2. Trimming removed 4 bases from V and 3 bases from J; junction bases left unmatched: 1. Germline V gene lookup returns CDR1 MNHEY and CDR2 SVGAGI. The CDR3 loop spans 16 amino acids. CDR3: CASSWGLAGDTGELFF. In nucleotides, the CDR3 is TGTGCCAGCAGTTGGGGACTAGCGGGGGACACCGGGGAGCTGTTTTTT.

This clone appeared once. The same CDR3 also results from other DNA sequences found in this sample. V is TRBV6-5 and J is TRBJ1-3; D is undetermined. The germline CDR1 and CDR2 sequences are MNHEY and SVGAGI. CDR3 length equals 15 residues. The V end was cut by 0 bases, the J end by 4 bases, with 10 bases between. The CDR3 protein is CASSYSSVSGNTIYF. Here the CDR3 DNA reads TGTGCCAGCAGTTACTCGAGTGTGTCAGGAAACACCATATATTTT.

The chain combines TRBV6-5 with TRBJ1-2; a weak D match, TRBD1 (6 bases). The CDR3 is 12 residues long. Trimming removed 2 bases from V and 7 bases from J, with 8 bases in between. Germline CDR1 MNHEY, CDR2 SVGAGI. DNA of the CDR3: TGTGCCAGCAGTTACGAGGGGGGTGGCTACACCTTC. It encodes CASSYEGGGYTF.

The chain joins TRBV2 to TRBJ2-1; 9 positions match TRBD2. Losses at the gene ends were 7 bases for V and 8 bases for J; bases not matched to a gene: 12. The CDR3 has 15 amino acids. CDR1 and CDR2 (germline): SNHLY, FYNNEI. The CDR3 DNA is TGTGCCAGCAACGTCATTGCGGGGGGGCTGGATGAGCAGTTCTTC. The encoded protein is CASNVIAGGLDEQFF.

The rearrangement uses TRBV12-3 or TRBV12-4 and TRBJ2-4; a weak D match, TRBD1 (5 bases). The CDR3 is 13 residues long. The V end was cut by 3 bases, the J end by 16 bases, with 19 bases between. CDR3 nucleotide sequence: TGTGCCAGCAGTTTCGGTAACAGGAGACAGATATACTTC. This gives the protein CASSFGNRRQIYF.

The rearrangement joins TRBV10-1 to TRBJ2-1, with D unresolved. CDR1 and CDR2 (germline): WNHNN, SYGVQD (reference sequence). V gave up 5 bases and J gave up 8 bases, with 16 bases separating them. The CDR3 sequence is 14 residues long. The CDR3 sequence: CASSFSVGSHEQFF. CDR3 bases: TGCGCCAGCAGTTTCTCTGTGGGGTCTCATGAGCAGTTCTTC.

The rearrangement links TRBV4-1 to TRBJ1-1; unclear D gene. Trimming cost V 2 bases and J 6 bases, with 10 bases left between them. Germline CDR1 is MGHRA and CDR2 is YSYEKL. The CDR3 is 13 residues long. The CDR3 loop reads CASSQHGIAEAFF. The CDR3 coding sequence is TGCGCCAGCAGCCAACACGGTATCGCTGAAGCTTTCTTT.

The rearrangement uses TRBV24-1 and TRBJ2-6; TRBD1 might be the D (6 bases). The CDR3 is made up of 16 amino acids. V dropped 7 bases and J dropped 2 bases, with 14 bases sitting between them. CDR1 and CDR2 from the germline V gene are KGHDR and SFDVKD. This CDR3 is CATRALQGTGANVLTF. For the CDR3, the DNA is TGTGCCACCAGGGCTTTACAGGGTACTGGGGCCAACGTCCTGACTTTC.

This chain links TRBV6-2 or TRBV6-3 with TRBJ1-2, with D uncertain. CDR1 is MNHEY and CDR2 is SVGEGT in the germline V gene. The CDR3 totals 15 residues. V lost 5 bases and J 14 bases, leaving 27 bases between the germline ends. The CDR3 loop is CASSPRVSAPLGWTF. The CDR3, as DNA: TGTGCCAGCAGTCCACGAGTCTCAGCCCCGTTGGGTTGGACCTTC.

This rearrangement joins TRBV18 to TRBJ2-1; 10 bases align to TRBD2. Germline V gene sequence: CDR1 KGHSH, CDR2 LQKENI. Unmatched junction bases numbered 8, after V lost 5 bases and J lost 7 bases. The CDR3 extends over 15 amino acids. CDR3 sequence: CASSATSGAGNEQFF. DNA of the CDR3: TGTGCCAGCTCAGCAACTAGCGGGGCGGGGAATGAGCAGTTCTTC.

This clone was picked up one time. The V and J genes are TRBV6-6 and TRBJ1-5, with D unclear. The germline V and J ends were trimmed by 4 bases and 4 bases, with 5 bases remaining between them. CDR3 length: 12 residues. The germline CDR1 and CDR2 sequences are MNHNY and SVGAGI (reference sequence). The CDR3 DNA sequence: TGTGCCAGCAGTTCATGGAATCAGCCCCAGCATTTT. Its protein product is CASSSWNQPQHF.

This chain uses TRBV10-3 with TRBJ1-5, with D possibly TRBD1 on 6 matching bases. This CDR3 has 13 residues. Trimming pared 5 bases from V and 1 base from J, leaving 6 bases between. Germline loops: CDR1 ENHRY, CDR2 SYGVKD. The CDR3 spells CAISQGSNQPQHF. The CDR3 DNA sequence: TGTGCCATCAGTCAGGGGAGCAATCAGCCCCAGCATTTT.

The chain is built from TRBV7-9 and TRBJ2-1; 9 nucleotides align to TRBD1. The CDR3 covers 15 residues. Germline values: CDR1 SEHNR, CDR2 FQNEAQ (reference sequence). V was pared by 0 bases and J by 9 bases, with 6 bases of the junction left unmatched. The CDR3 here is CASSLAGTGKGEQFF. In nucleotides, the CDR3 is TGTGCCAGCAGCTTAGCCGGGACAGGGAAGGGTGAGCAGTTCTTC. Filled out from reference TRBV7-9 and TRBJ2-1, the complete variable domain reads DTGVSQNPRHKITKRGQNVTFRCDPISEHNRLYWYRQTLGQGPEFLTYFQNEAQLEKSRLLSDRFSAERPKGSFSTLEIQRTEQGDSAMYLCASSLAGTGKGEQFFGPGTRLTVL.

The rearrangement links TRBV6-1 to TRBJ1-3, with TRBD1 as a possible D gene (6 bases). V lost 8 bases to trimming and J lost 4 bases, with 15 bases between them. The CDR3 contains 14 residues. Looked up from germline, CDR1 is MNHNS and CDR2 is SASEGT. CDR3 sequence: CASLLGGRGNTIYF. The CDR3 nucleotides are TGTGCCAGCCTACTTGGGGGCCGGGGAAACACCATATATTTT.

The chain has TRBV4-1 and TRBJ1-6, with 10 bases lining up with TRBD1. CDR1 is MGHRA and CDR2 is YSYEKL in the germline V gene. The CDR3 is made up of 16 amino acids. V lost 4 bases and J lost 5; bases outside the gene matches: 5. The CDR3 sequence: CASSRSGTGDNSPLHF. CDR3 bases: TGCGCCAGCAGCCGCTCCGGGACAGGGGATAATTCACCCCTCCACTTT.

The chain is built from TRBV19 and TRBJ1-2, with unresolved D. V was clipped by 1 base and J by 10 bases, with 7 bases between them. Germline CDR1 LNHDA, CDR2 SQIVND (reference sequence). This CDR3 region has 11 residues. DNA of the CDR3: TGTGCCAGTAGTATAGTACAGCACTACACCTTC. Its translation: CASSIVQHYTF.

This chain connects TRBV9 to TRBJ2-6, with D hard to call. V lost 4 bases to trimming and J lost 3 bases, with 17 bases between them. Germline-derived CDR1 and CDR2 are SGDLS and YYNGEE. The CDR3 sequence is 17 residues long. CDR3 residues: CASSHAFRPLGANVLTF. The CDR3 DNA reads as TGTGCCAGCAGCCATGCCTTTAGGCCGCTTGGGGCCAACGTCCTGACTTTC.

This chain connects TRBV27 to TRBJ2-3, with no clear D. The CDR3 is 16 amino acids. Germline loops: CDR1 MNHEY, CDR2 SMNVEV (reference sequence). Trimming shortened V by 4 bases and J by 2 bases, and 16 bases separated the two germline ends. CDR3 in DNA: TGTGCCAGCAGTTCCCCCCTCACCCGTGCCACAGATACGCAGTATTTT. This encodes CASSSPLTRATDTQYF.

The gene calls are TRBV11-2 and TRBJ2-3; 11 nucleotides align to TRBD1. Trimming took 3 bases from V and 7 from J; bases not matched to a gene: 6. CDR1 and CDR2 from the germline V gene are SGHAT and FQNNGV. The CDR3 has 15 amino acids. DNA for the CDR3: TGTGCCAGCAGCTTTGGACAGGGGGCGGGAAATACGCAGTATTTT. Encoded protein: CASSFGQGAGNTQYF.

This clone was recorded a few times. The chain joins TRBV10-3 to TRBJ1-5, with a possible D match to TRBD1 (5 bases). CDR1 and CDR2 (germline): ENHRY, SYGVKD. There are 15 residues in the CDR3. The V end lost 0 bases, the J end lost 6 bases, and 12 bases lay between the germline ends. The CDR3 is CAISESEGFVQPQHF. In DNA, the CDR3 is TGTGCCATCAGTGAGTCGGAGGGGTTTGTTCAGCCCCAGCATTTT.

The rearrangement uses TRBV9 and TRBJ2-1, with no clear D. Germline V gene sequence: CDR1 SGDLS, CDR2 YYNGEE. The V end was cut by 7 bases, the J end by 5 bases, with 19 bases between. The CDR3 is 15 amino acids. The chain's CDR3 is CASVRKWDRHNEQFF. CDR3 coding DNA: TGTGCCAGCGTCCGGAAGTGGGATCGGCACAATGAGCAGTTCTTC. Full variable domain (remainder filled in from reference TRBV9 and TRBJ2-1): DSGVTQTPKHLITATGQRVTLRCSPRSGDLSVYWYQQSLDQGLQFLIQYYNGEERAKGNILERFSAQQFPDLHSELNLSSLELGDSALYFCASVRKWDRHNEQFFGPGTRLTVL.

The chain uses TRBV9 and TRBJ2-1; D ambiguous. In germline, CDR1 is SGDLS, CDR2 YYNGEE. Trimming removed 0 bases from V and 8 bases from J, with 6 bases in between. This CDR3 is 12 amino acids long. The CDR3 loop is CASSVGVDEQFF. In DNA form, the CDR3 reads TGTGCCAGCAGCGTAGGAGTTGATGAGCAGTTCTTC. The variable domain in full, completed from reference TRBV9 and TRBJ2-1, reads DSGVTQTPKHLITATGQRVTLRCSPRSGDLSVYWYQQSLDQGLQFLIQYYNGEERAKGNILERFSAQQFPDLHSELNLSSLELGDSALYFCASSVGVDEQFFGPGTRLTVL.

The chain is built from TRBV6-5 and TRBJ1-3; D remains ambiguous. CDR3 size: 14 residues. Trimming took off 4 bases at V and 2 bases at J, with 9 bases between the two ends. Germline V lookup: CDR1 MNHEY, CDR2 SVGAGI. The CDR3 DNA reads TGTGCCAGCAGTTCGGACGGAGCTGGAAACACCATATATTTT. As protein: CASSSDGAGNTIYF.

This chain uses TRBV2 with TRBJ1-4; 8 nucleotides line up with TRBD1. Looked up from germline, CDR1 is SNHLY and CDR2 is FYNNEI. V was pared by 4 bases and J by 7 bases, with 5 bases of the junction left unmatched. The CDR3 is made up of 14 amino acids. DNA of the CDR3: TGTGCCAGCAGTGCAGGGGGCTCGGGTGAAAAACTGTTTTTT. It translates to CASSAGGSGEKLFF.

The V and J genes are TRBV29-1 and TRBJ1-1; 8 positions match TRBD1. After removal of 4 bases from V and 5 bases from J, the junction contained 3 bases not matched to a gene. This CDR3 contains 12 residues. In germline, CDR1 is SQVTM, CDR2 ANQGSEA. In DNA form, the CDR3 reads TGCAGCGTTGCCAGGGGGCTTACTGAAGCTTTCTTT. Amino acids: CSVARGLTEAFF.

V is TRBV7-8 and J is TRBJ1-4, with 7 positions matching TRBD1. V dropped 4 bases and J dropped 3; count of bases not matched to a gene: 8. This CDR3 has 16 amino acids. Germline lookup yields CDR1 SGHVS and CDR2 FQNEAQ. The DNA of the CDR3 is TGTGCCAGCAGCTACGACAGGGTCTCTGCTAATGAAAAACTGTTTTTT. Encoded protein: CASSYDRVSANEKLFF. Full variable domain (rest looked up from reference TRBV7-8 and TRBJ1-4): GAGVSQSPRYKVAKRGQDVALRCDPISGHVSLFWYQQALGQGPEFLTYFQNEAQLDKSGLPSDRFFAERPEGSVSTLKIQRTQQEDSAVYLCASSYDRVSANEKLFFGSGTQLSVL.